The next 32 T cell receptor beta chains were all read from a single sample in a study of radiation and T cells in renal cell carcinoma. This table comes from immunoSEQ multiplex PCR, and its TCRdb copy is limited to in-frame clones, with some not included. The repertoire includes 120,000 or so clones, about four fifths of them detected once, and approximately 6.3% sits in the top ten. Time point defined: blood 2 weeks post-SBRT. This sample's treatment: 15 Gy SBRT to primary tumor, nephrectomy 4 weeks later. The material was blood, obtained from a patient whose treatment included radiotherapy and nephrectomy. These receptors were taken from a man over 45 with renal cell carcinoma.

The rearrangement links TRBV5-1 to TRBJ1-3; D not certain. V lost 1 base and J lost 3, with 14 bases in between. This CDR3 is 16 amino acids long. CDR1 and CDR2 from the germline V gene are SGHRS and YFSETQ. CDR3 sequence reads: CASSLSPVGVGNTIYF. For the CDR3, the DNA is TGCGCCAGCAGCTTGTCCCCGGTCGGAGTTGGAAACACCATATATTTT.

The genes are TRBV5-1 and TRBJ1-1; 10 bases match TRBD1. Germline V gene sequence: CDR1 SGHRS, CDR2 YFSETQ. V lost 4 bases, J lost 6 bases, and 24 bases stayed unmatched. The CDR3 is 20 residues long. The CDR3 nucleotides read TGCGCCAGCAGCGCCCGATTGACAGGGGGCCCCATGTCTGTTGCTTCTGAAGCTTTCTTT. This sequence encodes CASSARLTGGPMSVASEAFF.

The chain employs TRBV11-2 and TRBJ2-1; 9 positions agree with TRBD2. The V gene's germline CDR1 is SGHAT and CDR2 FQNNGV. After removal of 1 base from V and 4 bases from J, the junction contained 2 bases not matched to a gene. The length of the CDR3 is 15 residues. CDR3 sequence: CASSLGAGGYNEQFF. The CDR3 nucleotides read TGTGCCAGCAGCTTAGGTGCGGGAGGGTACAATGAGCAGTTCTTC.

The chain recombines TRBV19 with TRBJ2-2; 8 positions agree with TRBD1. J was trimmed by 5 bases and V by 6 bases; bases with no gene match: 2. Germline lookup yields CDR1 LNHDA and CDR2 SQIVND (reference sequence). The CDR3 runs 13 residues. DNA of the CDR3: TGTGCCAGTAGCCAGGGGGCAACCGGGGAGCTGTTTTTT. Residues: CASSQGATGELFF. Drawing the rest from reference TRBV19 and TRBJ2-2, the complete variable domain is DGGITQSPKYLFRKEGQNVTLSCEQNLNHDAMYWYRQDPGQGLRLIYYSQIVNDFQKGDIAEGYSVSREKKESFPLTVTSAQKNPTAFYLCASSQGATGELFFGEGSRLTVL.

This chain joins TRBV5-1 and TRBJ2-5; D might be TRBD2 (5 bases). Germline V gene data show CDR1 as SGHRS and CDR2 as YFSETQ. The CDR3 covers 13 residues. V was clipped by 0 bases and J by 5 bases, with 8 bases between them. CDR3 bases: TGCGCCAGCAGCTTGGGGTCGGGGGAGACCCAGTACTTC. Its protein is CASSLGSGETQYF.

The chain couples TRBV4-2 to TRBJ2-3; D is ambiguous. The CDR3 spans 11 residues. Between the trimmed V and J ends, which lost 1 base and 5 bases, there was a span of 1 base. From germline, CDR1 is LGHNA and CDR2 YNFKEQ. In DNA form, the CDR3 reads TGTGCCAGCAGCCAAGGAGATACGCAGTATTTT. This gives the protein CASSQGDTQYF.

The CDR3 is CAWSGQGGIETQYF. The CDR3 coding sequence is TGTGCCTGGAGTGGACAGGGGGGAATAGAGACCCAGTACTTC. This chain uses TRBV30 with TRBJ2-5; 9 bases map to TRBD1. V trimming: 1 base; J trimming: 4 bases; junction bases outside the gene matches: 4. The germline gives CDR1 GTSNPN, CDR2 SVGIG (reference sequence). This CDR3 has 14 amino acids. The whole variable domain, remainder taken from reference TRBV30 and TRBJ2-5, is SQTIHQWPATLVQPVGSPLSLECTVEGTSNPNLYWYRQAAGRGLQLLFYSVGIGQISSEVPQNLSASRPQDRQFILSSKKLLLSDSGFYLCAWSGQGGIETQYFGPGTRLLVL.

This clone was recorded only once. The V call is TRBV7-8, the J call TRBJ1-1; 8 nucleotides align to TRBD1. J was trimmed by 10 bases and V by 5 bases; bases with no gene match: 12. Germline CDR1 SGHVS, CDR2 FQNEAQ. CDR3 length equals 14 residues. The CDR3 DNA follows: TGTGCCAGCAGCCCCGGACAGGGAGAGGGTCTAGCTTTCTTT. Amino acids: CASSPGQGEGLAFF.

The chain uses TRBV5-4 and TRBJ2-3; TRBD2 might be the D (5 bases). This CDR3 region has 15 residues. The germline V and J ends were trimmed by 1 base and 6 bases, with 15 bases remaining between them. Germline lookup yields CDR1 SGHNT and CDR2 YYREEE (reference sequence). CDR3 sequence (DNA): TGTGCCAGCAGCTTGTTGTCAGGAGGCCCTGATACGCAGTATTTT. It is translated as CASSLLSGGPDTQYF.

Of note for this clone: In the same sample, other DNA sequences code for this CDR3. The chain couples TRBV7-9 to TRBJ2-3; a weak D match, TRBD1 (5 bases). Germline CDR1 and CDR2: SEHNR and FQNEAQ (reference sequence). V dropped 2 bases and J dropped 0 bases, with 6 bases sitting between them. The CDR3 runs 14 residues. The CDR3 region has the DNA TGTGCCAGCAGCTTATCAGGGAGCACAGATACGCAGTATTTT. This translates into CASSLSGSTDTQYF.

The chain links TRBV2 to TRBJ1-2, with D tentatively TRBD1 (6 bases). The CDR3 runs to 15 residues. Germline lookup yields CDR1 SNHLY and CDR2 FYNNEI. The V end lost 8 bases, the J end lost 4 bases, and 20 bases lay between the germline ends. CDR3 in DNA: TGTGCCAGCCCGAAGGGGGAGGGGTACGGCTATGGCTACACCTTC. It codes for CASPKGEGYGYGYTF.

The CDR3 coding sequence is TGTGCCAGCAGCTTATCTACCTACGAGCAGTACTTC. As protein: CASSLSTYEQYF. The V call is TRBV7-9, the J call TRBJ2-7; D unresolved. CDR3 length: 12 residues. Looked up from germline, CDR1 is SEHNR and CDR2 is FQNEAQ (reference sequence). The V gene lost 2 bases and the J gene lost 2 bases, with 4 bases spanning the gap.

The CDR3 region has the DNA TGTGCCAGTAGCCCCCAAACAGGGGGAGGTGACTATGGCTACACCTTC. Protein: CASSPQTGGGDYGYTF. This rearrangement joins TRBV19 to TRBJ1-2; 8 bases align to TRBD1. J was trimmed by 3 bases and V by 6 bases; bases with no gene match: 12. The CDR3 length is 16 residues. The V gene's germline CDR1 is LNHDA and CDR2 SQIVND (reference sequence).

CDR3 in DNA: TGTGCCAGCAGTTACTCGAGTCAATCCCAAAACTATGGCTACACCTTC. Translated, it gives CASSYSSQSQNYGYTF. The chain carries TRBV6-5 and TRBJ1-2, with D uncertain. Per germline, CDR1 MNHEY and CDR2 SVGAGI. Deletions cut 0 bases from V and 2 bases from J, with 13 bases between. The CDR3 runs to 16 residues.

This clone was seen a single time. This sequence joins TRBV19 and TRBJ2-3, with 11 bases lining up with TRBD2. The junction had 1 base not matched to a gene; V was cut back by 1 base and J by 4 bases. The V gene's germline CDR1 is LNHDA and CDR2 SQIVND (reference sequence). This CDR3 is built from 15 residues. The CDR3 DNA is TGTGCCAGTAGTATAGGACTAGCGGGATCAGATACGCAGTATTTT. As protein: CASSIGLAGSDTQYF.

The CDR3 region has the DNA TGTGCCAGCAGCTTGGGAGATACGCAGTATTTT. It codes for CASSLGDTQYF. The chain recombines TRBV5-4 with TRBJ2-3, with D unresolved. In germline, CDR1 is SGHNT, CDR2 YYREEE (reference sequence). The CDR3 spans 11 residues. The V end was cut by 0 bases, the J end by 5 bases, with 1 base between.

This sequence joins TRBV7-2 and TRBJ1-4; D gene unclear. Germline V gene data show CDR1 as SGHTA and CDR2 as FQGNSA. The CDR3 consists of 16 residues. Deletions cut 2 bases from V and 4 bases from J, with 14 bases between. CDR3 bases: TGTGCCAGCAGCTTAAATTCTGGACGGCTTAATGAAAAACTGTTTTTT. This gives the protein CASSLNSGRLNEKLFF.

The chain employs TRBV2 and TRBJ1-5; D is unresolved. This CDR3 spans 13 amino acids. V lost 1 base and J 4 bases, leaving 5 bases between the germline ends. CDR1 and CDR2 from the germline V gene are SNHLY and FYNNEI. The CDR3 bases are TGTGCCAGCAGTGAAGAGGGAAATCAGCCCCAGCATTTT. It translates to CASSEEGNQPQHF.

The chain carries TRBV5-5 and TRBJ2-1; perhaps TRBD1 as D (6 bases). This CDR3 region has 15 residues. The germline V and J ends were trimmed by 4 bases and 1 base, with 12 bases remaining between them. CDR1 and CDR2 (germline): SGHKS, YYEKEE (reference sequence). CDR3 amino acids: CASSAEQGSYNEQFF. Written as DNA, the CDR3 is TGTGCCAGCAGCGCCGAACAGGGTTCCTACAATGAGCAGTTCTTC.

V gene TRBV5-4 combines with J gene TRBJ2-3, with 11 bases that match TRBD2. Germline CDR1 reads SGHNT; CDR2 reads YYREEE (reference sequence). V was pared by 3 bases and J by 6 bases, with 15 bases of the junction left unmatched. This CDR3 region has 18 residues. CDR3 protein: CASSSPGTSGVRGDTQYF. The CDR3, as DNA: TGTGCCAGCAGCTCCCCCGGGACTAGCGGAGTGCGTGGGGATACGCAGTATTTT.

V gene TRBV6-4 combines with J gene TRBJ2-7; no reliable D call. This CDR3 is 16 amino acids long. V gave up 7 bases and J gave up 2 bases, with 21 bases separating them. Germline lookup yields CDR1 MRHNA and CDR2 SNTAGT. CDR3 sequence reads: CASTLAELERTYEQYF. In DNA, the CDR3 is TGTGCCAGCACTCTCGCGGAGCTCGAGAGGACCTACGAGCAGTACTTC.

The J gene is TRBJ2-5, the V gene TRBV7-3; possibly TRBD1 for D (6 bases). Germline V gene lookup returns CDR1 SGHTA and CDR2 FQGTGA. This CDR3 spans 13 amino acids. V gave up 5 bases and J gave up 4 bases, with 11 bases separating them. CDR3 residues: CASSPLGGETQYF. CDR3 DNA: TGTGCCAGCAGCCCTCTAGGGGGAGAGACCCAGTACTTC. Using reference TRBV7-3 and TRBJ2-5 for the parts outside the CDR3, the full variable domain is GAGVSQTPSNKVTEKGKYVELRCDPISGHTALYWYRQSLGQGPEFLIYFQGTGAADDSGLPNDRFFAVRPEGSVSTLKIQRTERGDSAVYLCASSPLGGETQYFGPGTRLLVL.

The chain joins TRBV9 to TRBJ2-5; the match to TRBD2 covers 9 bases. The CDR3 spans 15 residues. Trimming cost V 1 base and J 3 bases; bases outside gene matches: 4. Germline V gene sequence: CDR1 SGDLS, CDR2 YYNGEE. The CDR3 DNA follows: TGTGCCAGCAGCGTAAATGCGGGAGGGGAAGAGACCCAGTACTTC. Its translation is CASSVNAGGEETQYF.

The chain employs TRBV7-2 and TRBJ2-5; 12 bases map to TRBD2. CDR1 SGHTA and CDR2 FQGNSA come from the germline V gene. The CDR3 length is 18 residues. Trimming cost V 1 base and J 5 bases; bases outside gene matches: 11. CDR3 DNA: TGTGCCAGCAGCTTAGGCGGACTAGCGGGGCAAGTCGGGGAGACCCAGTACTTC. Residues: CASSLGGLAGQVGETQYF.

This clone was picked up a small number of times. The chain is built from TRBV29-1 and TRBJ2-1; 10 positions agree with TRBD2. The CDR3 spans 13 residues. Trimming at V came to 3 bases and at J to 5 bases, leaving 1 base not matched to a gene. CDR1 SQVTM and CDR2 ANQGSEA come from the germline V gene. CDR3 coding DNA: TGCAGCGTTGATGGACTAGCGGACAATGAGCAGTTCTTC. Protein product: CSVDGLADNEQFF.

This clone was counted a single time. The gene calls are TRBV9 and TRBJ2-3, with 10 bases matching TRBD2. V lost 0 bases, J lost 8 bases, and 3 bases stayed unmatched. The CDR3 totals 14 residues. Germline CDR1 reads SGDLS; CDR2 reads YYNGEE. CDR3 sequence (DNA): TGTGCCAGCAGCGTAGTTCTAGCGGGGGCTACGCAGTATTTT. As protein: CASSVVLAGATQYF. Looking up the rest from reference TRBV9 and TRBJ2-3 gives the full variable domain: DSGVTQTPKHLITATGQRVTLRCSPRSGDLSVYWYQQSLDQGLQFLIQYYNGEERAKGNILERFSAQQFPDLHSELNLSSLELGDSALYFCASSVVLAGATQYFGPGTRLTVL.

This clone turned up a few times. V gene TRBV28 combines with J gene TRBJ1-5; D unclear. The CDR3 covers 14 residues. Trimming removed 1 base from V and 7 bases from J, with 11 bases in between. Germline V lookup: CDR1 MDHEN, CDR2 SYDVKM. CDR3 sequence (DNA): TGTGCCAGCAGTTTATCCCGTCGGGAGCAGCCCCAGCATTTT. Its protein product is CASSLSRREQPQHF.

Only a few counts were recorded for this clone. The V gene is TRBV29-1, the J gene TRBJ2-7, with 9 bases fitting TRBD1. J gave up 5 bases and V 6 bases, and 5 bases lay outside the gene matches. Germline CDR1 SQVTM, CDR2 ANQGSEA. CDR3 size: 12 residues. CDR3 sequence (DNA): TGCAGCGTCGGACAGGGGTTTAACGAGCAGTACTTC. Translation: CSVGQGFNEQYF.

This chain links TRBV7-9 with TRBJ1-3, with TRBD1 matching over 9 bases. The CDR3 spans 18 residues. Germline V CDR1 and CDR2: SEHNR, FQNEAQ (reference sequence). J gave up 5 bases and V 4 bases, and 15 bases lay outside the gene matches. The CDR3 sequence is CASSSTSAGDRVRNTIYF. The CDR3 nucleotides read TGTGCCAGCAGCTCGACTTCGGCGGGGGACAGGGTTCGAAACACCATATATTTT.

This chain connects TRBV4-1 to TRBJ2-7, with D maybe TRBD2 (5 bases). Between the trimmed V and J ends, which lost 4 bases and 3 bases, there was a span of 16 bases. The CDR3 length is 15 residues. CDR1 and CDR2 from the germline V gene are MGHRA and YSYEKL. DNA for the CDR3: TGCGCCAGCAGCCTAGAAGGTGGACGGGGCTACGAGCAGTACTTC. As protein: CASSLEGGRGYEQYF.

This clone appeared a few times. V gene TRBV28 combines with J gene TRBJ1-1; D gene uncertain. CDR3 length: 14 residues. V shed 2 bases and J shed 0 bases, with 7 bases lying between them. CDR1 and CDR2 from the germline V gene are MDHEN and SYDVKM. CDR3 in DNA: TGTGCCAGCAGTTTAGGCCGGATGAACACTGAAGCTTTCTTT. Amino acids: CASSLGRMNTEAFF.

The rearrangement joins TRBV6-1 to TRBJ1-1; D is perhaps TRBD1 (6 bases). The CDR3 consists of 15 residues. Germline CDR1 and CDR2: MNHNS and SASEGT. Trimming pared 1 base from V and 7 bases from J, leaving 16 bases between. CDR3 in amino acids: CASSEGTALKDEAFF. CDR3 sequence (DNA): TGTGCCAGCAGTGAAGGGACAGCGCTGAAGGATGAAGCTTTCTTT.